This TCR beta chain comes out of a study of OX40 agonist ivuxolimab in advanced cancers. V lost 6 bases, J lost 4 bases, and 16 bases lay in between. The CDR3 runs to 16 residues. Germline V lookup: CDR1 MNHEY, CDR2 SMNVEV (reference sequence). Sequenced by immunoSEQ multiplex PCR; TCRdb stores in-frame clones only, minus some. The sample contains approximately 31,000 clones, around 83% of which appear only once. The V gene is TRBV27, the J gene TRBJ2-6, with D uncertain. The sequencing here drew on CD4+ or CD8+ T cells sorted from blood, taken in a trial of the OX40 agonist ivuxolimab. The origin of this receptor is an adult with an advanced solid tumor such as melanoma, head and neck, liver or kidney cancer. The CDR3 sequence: CASRQSTVLGANVLTF. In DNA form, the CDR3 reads TGTGCCAGCAGGCAATCCACAGTTCTAGGGGCCAACGTCCTGACTTTC.